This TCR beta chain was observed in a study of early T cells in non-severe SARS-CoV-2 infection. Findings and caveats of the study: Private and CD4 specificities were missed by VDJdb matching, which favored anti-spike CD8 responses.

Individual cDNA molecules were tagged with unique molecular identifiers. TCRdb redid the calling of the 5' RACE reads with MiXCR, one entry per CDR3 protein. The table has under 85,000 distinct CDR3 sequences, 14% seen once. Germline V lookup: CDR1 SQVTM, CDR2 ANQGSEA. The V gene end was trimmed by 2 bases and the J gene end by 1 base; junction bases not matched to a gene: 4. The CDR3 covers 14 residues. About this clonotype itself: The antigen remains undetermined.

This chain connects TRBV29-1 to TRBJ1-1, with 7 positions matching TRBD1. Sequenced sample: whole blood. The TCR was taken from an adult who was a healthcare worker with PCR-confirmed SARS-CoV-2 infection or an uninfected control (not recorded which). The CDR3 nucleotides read TGCAGCGTTGAACTACAGGGGAGGAACACTGAAGCTTTCTTT. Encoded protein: CSVELQGRNTEAFF.